The 16 T cell receptor beta chains below come from one sample, sequenced in a study of blood T cell repertoires in COVID-19. Only in-frame clones appear in the TCRdb table, and some are missing; sequencing was by immunoSEQ multiplex PCR. In the table there are about 400,000 clones, 70% to 90% of which are singletons. Sequenced material: PBMCs or T cells enriched from blood (not recorded which). These receptors were taken from a woman in her forties with acute COVID-19.

The chain is built from TRBV2 and TRBJ1-1; maybe TRBD1 (6 bases). This CDR3 spans 13 amino acids. V lost 7 bases to trimming and J lost 4 bases, with 13 bases between them. Germline V gene data show CDR1 as SNHLY and CDR2 as FYNNEI. The CDR3 DNA is TGTGCCAGCAAGGGGGGGGAAGTCACTGAAGCTTTCTTT. Encoded protein: CASKGGEVTEAFF.

The chain is built from TRBV6-5 and TRBJ1-5; D is ambiguous. Deletions cut 7 bases from V and 7 bases from J, with 20 bases between. The CDR3 is made up of 15 amino acids. The germline V gene encodes CDR1 MNHEY and CDR2 SVGAGI. In nucleotides, the CDR3 is TGTGCCAGCACCCCCACGGGAGGGATCGGACAGCCCCAGCATTTT. This encodes CASTPTGGIGQPQHF.

The chain uses TRBV11-2 and TRBJ1-2, with D perhaps TRBD1 (6 bases). The CDR3 covers 11 residues. V lost 4 bases and J lost 8, with 8 bases in between. Looked up from germline, CDR1 is SGHAT and CDR2 is FQNNGV. CDR3 region: CASSSGEGYTF. In DNA, the CDR3 is TGTGCCAGCAGCTCAGGGGAGGGCTACACCTTC.

This clone was counted only a few times. V usage is TRBV9 and J usage is TRBJ1-5, with D perhaps TRBD1 (5 bases). Germline V CDR1 and CDR2: SGDLS, YYNGEE. V was cut by 7 bases and J by 2 bases, with 10 bases left in between. The CDR3 loop spans 13 amino acids. The chain's CDR3 is CASGGAGNQPQHF. The CDR3 DNA reads as TGTGCCAGCGGAGGGGCGGGCAATCAGCCCCAGCATTTT. Supplemented by reference TRBV9 and TRBJ1-5, the full variable domain reads DSGVTQTPKHLITATGQRVTLRCSPRSGDLSVYWYQQSLDQGLQFLIQYYNGEERAKGNILERFSAQQFPDLHSELNLSSLELGDSALYFCASGGAGNQPQHFGDGTRLSIL.

V and J are TRBV24-1 and TRBJ1-2; 8 positions match TRBD1. The CDR3 has 13 amino acids. J lost 4 bases, V lost 7 bases, and 4 bases had no gene match. Germline CDR1 and CDR2: KGHDR and SFDVKD. Here the CDR3 reads CATRGQDSYGYTF. The CDR3 DNA follows: TGTGCCACCAGGGGACAGGACAGCTATGGCTACACCTTC.

In the case of this clone: In the same sample, other DNA sequences code for this CDR3. The genes are TRBV12-3 or TRBV12-4 and TRBJ1-2; 8 bases fit TRBD1. The CDR3 extends over 13 amino acids. Trimming at V came to 3 bases and at J to 7 bases, leaving 4 bases not matched to a gene. CDR3 protein: CASSLRTGFGYTF. CDR3 DNA: TGTGCCAGCAGTTTGAGGACAGGGTTTGGCTACACCTTC.

The chain links TRBV2 to TRBJ1-6; D possibly corresponds to TRBD1 (5 bases). The CDR3 contains 15 residues. CDR1 SNHLY and CDR2 FYNNEI come from the germline V gene. V gave up 3 bases and J gave up 7 bases, with 13 bases separating them. CDR3 sequence reads: CASSEAGRINSPLHF. DNA for the CDR3: TGTGCCAGCAGTGAGGCGGGGCGCATAAATTCACCCCTCCACTTT.

This sequence joins TRBV5-4 and TRBJ1-2, with 11 bases lining up with TRBD1. The CDR3 is made up of 15 amino acids. V gave up 4 bases and J gave up 6 bases; unmatched junction bases: 8. CDR1 and CDR2 from the germline V gene are SGHNT and YYREEE (reference sequence). CDR3 region: CASSPEWTGGDGYTF. CDR3 sequence (DNA): TGTGCCAGCAGCCCGGAGTGGACAGGGGGCGATGGCTACACCTTC.

The J gene is TRBJ2-2, the V gene TRBV9; 12 bases are shared with TRBD2. The CDR3 is 16 amino acids. Losses at the gene ends were 3 bases for V and 4 bases for J; bases not matched to a gene: 4. CDR1 is SGDLS, CDR2 YYNGEE, per germline. The CDR3 region is CASSARLAGVTGELFF. DNA for the CDR3: TGTGCCAGCAGCGCTCGACTAGCGGGGGTCACCGGGGAGCTGTTTTTT.

This sequence joins TRBV9 and TRBJ2-5, with D possibly being TRBD2 (5 bases). V was shortened by 4 bases and J by 5 bases, with 18 bases between the two germline ends. The germline V gene has CDR1 SGDLS and CDR2 YYNGEE. This CDR3 comprises 15 residues. This chain's CDR3 is CASSPGVGEVETQYF. The CDR3 nucleotides read TGTGCCAGCAGCCCCGGGGTGGGAGAGGTTGAGACCCAGTACTTC.

The J gene is TRBJ2-7, the V gene TRBV11-3; 8 bases fit TRBD2. The CDR3 spans 15 residues. V shed 1 base, J shed 5 bases, and the junction held 7 bases outside the gene matches. CDR1 is SGHNT, CDR2 YENEEA, per germline. The CDR3 DNA sequence: TGTGCCAGCAGCTTAGGAGGACTAGCCAACCACGAGCAGTACTTC. Protein: CASSLGGLANHEQYF. The complete variable domain, with remaining parts taken from reference TRBV11-3 and TRBJ2-7, reads EAGVVQSPRYKIIEKKQPVAFWCNPISGHNTLYWYLQNLGQGPELLIRYENEEAVDDSQLPKDRFSAERLKGVDSTLKIQPAELGDSAVYLCASSLGGLANHEQYFGPGTRLTVT.

This chain uses TRBV18 with TRBJ2-3, with 12 nucleotides matching TRBD2. Germline V gene data show CDR1 as KGHSH and CDR2 as LQKENI. After removal of 2 bases from V and 2 bases from J, the junction contained 5 bases not matched to a gene. The CDR3 extends over 17 amino acids. The CDR3 sequence is CASSPNASGGATDTQYF. CDR3 bases: TGTGCCAGCTCACCAAATGCTAGCGGGGGGGCCACAGATACGCAGTATTTT.

The rearrangement uses TRBV7-6 and TRBJ2-7, with 9 bases lining up with TRBD1. The trim removed 8 bases at V and 1 base at J, leaving 9 bases unmatched. CDR3 length: 15 amino acids. Germline CDR1 reads SGHVS; CDR2 reads FNYEAQ. DNA of the CDR3: TGTGCCAGCTCTTCCGGGACAGGGCCTTCCTACGAGCAGTACTTC. It yields the protein CASSSGTGPSYEQYF.

This CDR3 is CASSWTGAVNTEAFF. The CDR3 DNA sequence: TGTGCCAGCAGCTGGACAGGGGCGGTGAACACTGAAGCTTTCTTT. The chain carries TRBV7-2 and TRBJ1-1; 9 positions match TRBD1. V was pared by 4 bases and J by 0 bases, with 3 bases of the junction left unmatched. The CDR3 extends over 15 amino acids. CDR1 and CDR2 (germline): SGHTA, FQGNSA.

The rearrangement links TRBV9 to TRBJ1-3; D might be TRBD1 (6 bases). CDR1 SGDLS and CDR2 YYNGEE come from the germline V gene. This CDR3 is built from 15 residues. Trimming removed 4 bases at V and 4 bases at J, with 15 bases between. The CDR3 DNA sequence: TGTGCCAGCAGCCCCCGACAGGCATCGGGAAACACCATATATTTT. Its protein is CASSPRQASGNTIYF.

The chain couples TRBV5-1 to TRBJ2-7, with a possible D match to TRBD2 (5 bases). CDR3 length equals 19 residues. V was pared by 2 bases and J by 2 bases, with 26 bases between. CDR1 and CDR2 (germline): SGHRS, YFSETQ. CDR3 amino acids: CASSFGGLPRRGVAYEQYF. CDR3 nucleotide sequence: TGCGCCAGCAGCTTTGGCGGCCTCCCGCGACGGGGTGTAGCCTACGAGCAGTACTTC.